Below, 20 T cell receptor beta chains from the same sample are listed, as sequenced in a study of shared clonotypes between healthy human individuals. The method was immunoSEQ multiplex PCR; TCRdb's version includes in-frame clones alone and lacks a portion of them. In the table there are about 320,000 clones, around 86% of which are singletons. The sample taken for sequencing was memory CD8+ T cells sorted from blood. The subset denotes: CD45RO+ cells pooled with CCR7-negative TemRA cells. These receptors all come from a man aged 18 to 30 in good health.

This chain joins TRBV28 and TRBJ1-1; 8 bases match TRBD1. V shed 5 bases and J 4 bases; nucleotides not matched to a gene: 9. CDR1 and CDR2 (germline): MDHEN, SYDVKM. CDR3 length equals 15 residues. The CDR3: CASSQLQGGGTEAFF. As DNA, the CDR3 is TGTGCCAGCAGTCAACTACAGGGGGGCGGCACTGAAGCTTTCTTT.

The chain couples TRBV5-4 to TRBJ1-1, with D maybe TRBD1 (5 bases). The V gene lost 2 bases and the J gene lost 5 bases, with 13 bases spanning the gap. Germline loops: CDR1 SGHNT, CDR2 YYREEE (reference sequence). The CDR3 consists of 14 residues. The CDR3 loop reads CASSFGGWGTEAFF. CDR3 sequence (DNA): TGTGCCAGCAGCTTCGGGGGTTGGGGGACTGAAGCTTTCTTT. Full variable domain (missing parts from reference TRBV5-4 and TRBJ1-1): ETGVTQSPTHLIKTRGQQVTLRCSSQSGHNTVSWYQQALGQGPQFIFQYYREEENGRGNFPPRFSGLQFPNYSSELNVNALELDDSALYLCASSFGGWGTEAFFGQGTRLTVV.

This rearrangement joins TRBV28 to TRBJ1-6; D gene unclear. The CDR3 consists of 14 residues. Germline values: CDR1 MDHEN, CDR2 SYDVKM. V gave up 6 bases and J gave up 7 bases, with 13 bases separating them. The CDR3 DNA follows: TGTGCCAGCAGCCAGGAGGGCTCCAATTCACCCCTCCACTTT. Translated, it gives CASSQEGSNSPLHF.

This clone was observed at least ten times. This sample includes further DNA sequences coding for the same CDR3. The J gene is TRBJ1-2, the V gene TRBV6-5; TRBD1 is a possible D gene (5 bases). Germline CDR1 and CDR2: MNHEY and SVGAGI. V was trimmed by 5 bases and J by 2 bases, leaving 15 bases between them. The CDR3 contains 15 residues. The CDR3 nucleotides are TGTGCCAGCAGTCATCAGGGAGGGGACAACTATGGCTACACCTTC. Amino acids: CASSHQGGDNYGYTF.

This rearrangement joins TRBV2 to TRBJ1-6, with D possibly TRBD1 on 6 matching bases. CDR3 length: 16 residues. Trimming took off 3 bases at V and 8 bases at J, with 17 bases between the two ends. Germline V CDR1 and CDR2: SNHLY, FYNNEI. Here the CDR3 DNA reads TGTGCCAGCAGTGACGGCGTGGCAGGGGTGTATTCACCCCTCCACTTT. Its translation is CASSDGVAGVYSPLHF.

The chain employs TRBV7-9 and TRBJ2-7; 7 bases agree with TRBD1. Unmatched junction bases numbered 7, after V lost 4 bases and J lost 4 bases. The CDR3 contains 14 residues. CDR1 is SEHNR, CDR2 FQNEAQ, per germline (reference sequence). The CDR3 sequence is CASSSDRVVYEQYF. The CDR3 nucleotides read TGTGCCAGCAGCTCAGACAGGGTGGTGTACGAGCAGTACTTC.

This clone has at least ten counts. Other nucleotide sequences in the sample specify the same CDR3. The chain couples TRBV9 to TRBJ2-7; 8 positions match TRBD1. This CDR3 contains 13 residues. In germline, CDR1 is SGDLS, CDR2 YYNGEE. V lost 2 bases to trimming and J lost 5 bases; unmatched junction nucleotides: 3. CDR3 nucleotides: TGTGCCAGCAGCGTGGCAGGGGGCGACGAGCAGTACTTC. Its protein product is CASSVAGGDEQYF.

This chain joins TRBV7-9 and TRBJ1-1; no clear D gene. V dropped 0 bases and J dropped 5 bases, with 7 bases sitting between them. CDR3 size: 13 residues. CDR1 is SEHNR, CDR2 FQNEAQ, per germline (reference sequence). CDR3 nucleotide sequence: TGTGCCAGCAGCTTAGCGTTATGGACTGAAGCTTTCTTT. It specifies CASSLALWTEAFF.

The chain joins TRBV10-3 to TRBJ1-2; D is unresolved. The V end lost 0 bases, the J end lost 4 bases, and 18 bases lay between the germline ends. The length of the CDR3 is 17 residues. Germline V gene lookup returns CDR1 ENHRY and CDR2 SYGVKD. The CDR3 DNA is TGTGCCATCAGTGAGTCGGGTCCTCTTGATATGATCTATGGCTACACCTTC. It is translated as CAISESGPLDMIYGYTF.

The chain employs TRBV7-9 and TRBJ2-5; TRBD1 matches 8 bases. Losses at the gene ends were 4 bases for V and 2 bases for J; bases not matched to a gene: 9. The CDR3 extends over 16 amino acids. CDR1 is SEHNR and CDR2 is FQNEAQ in the germline V gene (reference sequence). CDR3 bases: TGTGCCAGCAGCTCGCCACAGGACAGGGCGCAAGAGACCCAGTACTTC. Amino acids: CASSSPQDRAQETQYF.

This sequence joins TRBV4-1 and TRBJ2-2; 8 bases agree with TRBD2. Germline CDR1 is MGHRA and CDR2 is YSYEKL. After removal of 0 bases from V and 6 bases from J, the junction contained 3 bases not matched to a gene. CDR3 length: 15 residues. Here the CDR3 reads CASSQELAVAGELFF. In DNA form, the CDR3 reads TGCGCCAGCAGCCAAGAACTAGCGGTCGCCGGGGAGCTGTTTTTT.

The CDR3 reads CASSLADREETQYF. The DNA of the CDR3 is TGTGCCAGCAGCTTGGCCGACAGGGAGGAGACCCAGTACTTC. V usage is TRBV5-4 and J usage is TRBJ2-5; 7 bases agree with TRBD1. Per germline, CDR1 SGHNT and CDR2 YYREEE (reference sequence). The CDR3 is 14 amino acids. V shed 0 bases, J shed 5 bases, and the junction held 4 bases outside the gene matches. Filled out from reference TRBV5-4 and TRBJ2-5, the complete variable domain reads ETGVTQSPTHLIKTRGQQVTLRCSSQSGHNTVSWYQQALGQGPQFIFQYYREEENGRGNFPPRFSGLQFPNYSSELNVNALELDDSALYLCASSLADREETQYFGPGTRLLVL.

This chain links TRBV28 with TRBJ1-1, with 7 nucleotides matching TRBD1. V trimming: 8 bases; J trimming: 5 bases; junction bases outside the gene matches: 8. Germline lookup yields CDR1 MDHEN and CDR2 SYDVKM. The CDR3 length is 13 residues. DNA of the CDR3: TGTGCCAGCCTCAGGGGGGGAGGTACTGAAGCTTTCTTT. This encodes CASLRGGGTEAFF.

This clone was observed a single time. This chain uses TRBV5-1 with TRBJ1-1; no clear D. Germline CDR1 SGHRS, CDR2 YFSETQ. With 0 bases removed from V and 0 bases from J, the gap between germline ends came to 12 bases. The CDR3 totals 16 residues. The CDR3 loop is CASSLDLTEMNTEAFF. CDR3 nucleotide sequence: TGCGCCAGCAGCTTGGACTTGACGGAGATGAACACTGAAGCTTTCTTT. The full variable domain, with the rest looked up from reference TRBV5-1 and TRBJ1-1, is KAGVTQTPRYLIKTRGQQVTLSCSPISGHRSVSWYQQTPGQGLQFLFEYFSETQRNKGNFPGRFSGRQFSNSRSEMNVSTLELGDSALYLCASSLDLTEMNTEAFFGQGTRLTVV.

This chain joins TRBV6-5 and TRBJ2-7, with 9 bases identical to TRBD1. The ends lost 0 bases at V and 6 bases at J; junction bases unmatched: 6. This CDR3 spans 15 amino acids. The germline V gene encodes CDR1 MNHEY and CDR2 SVGAGI. CDR3 in amino acids: CASSYSADRGSEQYF. In DNA, the CDR3 is TGTGCCAGCAGTTACTCCGCGGACAGGGGAAGCGAGCAGTACTTC.

The chain links TRBV5-6 to TRBJ2-4, with D tentatively TRBD1 or TRBD2 (6 bases each). Trimming took off 2 bases at V and 8 bases at J, with 11 bases between the two ends. There are 13 residues in the CDR3. Germline V gives CDR1 SGHDT, CDR2 YYEEEE. The CDR3 bases are TGTGCCAGCAGCTTTGGAGGGGGACACATTCAGTACTTC. Translation: CASSFGGGHIQYF. Variable domain in full (rest from reference TRBV5-6 and TRBJ2-4): DAGVTQSPTHLIKTRGQQVTLRCSPKSGHDTVSWYQQALGQGPQFIFQYYEEEERQRGNFPDRFSGHQFPNYSSELNVNALLLGDSALYLCASSFGGGHIQYFGAGTRLSVL.

The chain combines TRBV7-2 with TRBJ2-7; 8 bases are a match to TRBD2. The CDR3 spans 16 residues. Losses at the gene ends were 0 bases for V and 7 bases for J; bases not matched to a gene: 11. Germline assignment: CDR1 SGHTA and CDR2 FQGNSA. CDR3 DNA: TGTGCCAGCAGCTTAGCCTTAGGGCGGGAGGCCCGGGAGCAGTACTTC. It specifies CASSLALGREAREQYF.

The rearrangement uses TRBV25-1 and TRBJ2-5; tentative D call: TRBD1 (6 bases). The CDR3 runs to 11 residues. V shed 11 bases and J shed 2 bases, with 9 bases lying between them. Per germline, CDR1 MGHDK and CDR2 SYGVNS. The CDR3 DNA reads TGTGCCGTCAGGGGTCAAGAGACCCAGTACTTC. Translation: CAVRGQETQYF.

The V call is TRBV18, the J call TRBJ1-2; possibly TRBD1 for D (5 bases). CDR1 and CDR2 (germline): KGHSH, LQKENI. The CDR3 length is 13 residues. V dropped 8 bases and J dropped 8 bases, with 18 bases sitting between them. The CDR3 DNA follows: TGTGCCAGCCTACCTCGGGGCCCTCGGGGCTACACCTTC. It yields the protein CASLPRGPRGYTF.

The chain recombines TRBV6-6 with TRBJ1-2; D gene unclear. V lost 7 bases, J lost 6 bases, and 15 bases lay in between. The CDR3 loop spans 13 amino acids. Germline V gene data show CDR1 as MNHNY and CDR2 as SVGAGI (reference sequence). The CDR3 sequence: CASTTRFQDGYTF. CDR3 nucleotides: TGTGCCAGCACCACCCGGTTTCAGGATGGCTACACCTTC.